Listed here are 24 T cell receptor beta chains from one sample, sequenced in a study of shared clonotypes between healthy human individuals (dated by TCRdb to between 2020 and 2021). Libraries were built with the immunoSEQ multiplex PCR assay. What TCRdb holds here is the immuneACCESS table cut down to in-frame rearrangements. Part of the clones is not present; checked against another copy, under half of the missing clones reflect an unresolved V gene, and the others are unexplained. The sample profile shows roughly 2,000,000 clones; roughly 95% of them were found once. The top ten clones comprise less than 1.5% of the sample. CD8 naive samples were CD45RO-negative cells positively selected for CCR7, giving a CD45RA+CCR7+ population that excluded TemRA cells. Material for sequencing was naive CD8+ T cells sorted from blood. The cell subset or site label, as the study defines it: CD45RA+CCR7+. The receptors derive from a man between 18 and 29 years old in good health.

The chain links TRBV7-8 to TRBJ1-4; unclear D gene. The CDR3 loop spans 16 amino acids. V was pared by 5 bases and J by 6 bases, with 19 bases between. Germline loops: CDR1 SGHVS, CDR2 FQNEAQ. CDR3 protein: CASSPAGGLIDEKLFF. The CDR3 DNA follows: TGTGCCAGCAGCCCCGCAGGAGGACTAATCGATGAAAAACTGTTTTTT.

The chain recombines TRBV4-1 with TRBJ1-2, with TRBD1 matching over 7 bases. V lost 1 base, J lost 1 base, and 6 bases stayed unmatched. Germline CDR1 and CDR2: MGHRA and YSYEKL. This CDR3 has 16 residues. The CDR3 region has the DNA TGCGCCAGCAGCCAAGGCAGGGGGGTCCATAACTATGGCTACACCTTC. Residues: CASSQGRGVHNYGYTF.

Comment on this clone: Other nucleotide sequences from this sample produce the same CDR3. The rearrangement joins TRBV4-3 to TRBJ1-1, with no clear D. CDR3 length equals 13 residues. V was clipped by 4 bases and J by 0 bases, with 6 bases between them. The germline V gene has CDR1 LGHNA and CDR2 YSLEER. CDR3 in DNA: TGCGCCAGCAGCCCGGGTCTGAACACTGAAGCTTTCTTT. Translated, it gives CASSPGLNTEAFF.

The rearrangement joins TRBV5-4 to TRBJ2-1, with 12 bases matching TRBD2. J lost 7 bases, V lost 4 bases, and 9 bases had no gene match. The CDR3 totals 16 residues. Germline values: CDR1 SGHNT, CDR2 YYREEE (reference sequence). CDR3 bases: TGTGCCAGCAGCGGACCACTAGCGGGAGGATGGAATGAGCAGTTCTTC. Amino acid sequence: CASSGPLAGGWNEQFF.

This chain joins TRBV7-6 and TRBJ2-1; D remains ambiguous. Germline-derived CDR1 and CDR2 are SGHVS and FNYEAQ. V lost 0 bases to trimming and J lost 4 bases, with 16 bases between them. The CDR3 runs 17 residues. CDR3 in amino acids: CASSLALGSPFYNEQFF. CDR3 nucleotides: TGTGCCAGCAGCTTAGCGCTTGGGTCCCCCTTTTACAATGAGCAGTTCTTC.

Details on this clone: At the DNA level, this CDR3 is encoded by other sequences in the same sample as well. J is TRBJ1-1 and V is TRBV27; D possibly corresponds to TRBD1 (6 bases). The V end was cut by 2 bases, the J end by 2 bases, with 9 bases between. CDR1 is MNHEY and CDR2 is SMNVEV in the germline V gene (reference sequence). This CDR3 region has 14 residues. The CDR3: CASSLRGPNTEAFF. As DNA, the CDR3 is TGTGCCAGCAGTTTACGGGGGCCCAACACTGAAGCTTTCTTT.

The rearrangement links TRBV7-2 to TRBJ2-7; 13 bases are a match to TRBD2. This CDR3 is built from 13 residues. Trimming took 3 bases from V and 11 from J; bases not matched to a gene: 4. CDR1 SGHTA and CDR2 FQGNSA come from the germline V gene. CDR3 loop: CASSFGLAGDEYF. The CDR3, as DNA: TGTGCCAGCAGCTTTGGACTAGCGGGGGACGAGTACTTC.

The gene calls are TRBV7-2 and TRBJ2-5; possibly TRBD1 or TRBD2 for D (6 bases each). The CDR3 runs 14 residues. Per germline, CDR1 SGHTA and CDR2 FQGNSA. V lost 1 base and J lost 4, with 10 bases in between. CDR3 amino acids: CASSLEWGAETQYF. The CDR3 DNA is TGTGCCAGCAGCTTAGAGTGGGGGGCAGAGACCCAGTACTTC.

The rearrangement uses TRBV13 and TRBJ1-2; 7 nucleotides line up with TRBD1. Germline lookup yields CDR1 PRHDT and CDR2 FYEKMQ (reference sequence). The CDR3 loop spans 14 amino acids. V shed 5 bases, J shed 3 bases, and the junction held 6 bases outside the gene matches. The CDR3: CASSTQGRDYGYTF. The CDR3 DNA follows: TGTGCCAGCAGCACACAGGGGAGGGACTATGGCTACACCTTC.

V is TRBV28 and J is TRBJ2-3, with 9 bases aligning to TRBD1. The CDR3 contains 15 residues. Germline lookup yields CDR1 MDHEN and CDR2 SYDVKM. The J segment lost 2 bases and the V segment lost 5 bases, leaving 5 bases of the junction unmatched. The CDR3: CASSRQGDSTDTQYF. DNA of the CDR3: TGTGCCAGCAGTCGACAGGGGGATTCCACAGATACGCAGTATTTT.

The V gene is TRBV5-6, the J gene TRBJ1-6; D is ambiguous. CDR1 SGHDT and CDR2 YYEEEE come from the germline V gene. Trimming pared 0 bases from V and 0 bases from J, leaving 7 bases between. CDR3 length: 16 amino acids. The DNA for the CDR3 is TGTGCCAGCAGCTTGGTGGGGAGCTCCTATAATTCACCCCTCCACTTT. The encoded protein is CASSLVGSSYNSPLHF.

As regards this clone: This sample also contains other DNA sequences that code for the same CDR3. V usage is TRBV27 and J usage is TRBJ2-7; 12 positions agree with TRBD2. Germline CDR1 reads MNHEY; CDR2 reads SMNVEV (reference sequence). The CDR3 extends over 15 amino acids. The junction had 3 bases not matched to a gene; V was cut back by 3 bases and J by 3 bases. CDR3 sequence: CASSLGLAGSYEQYF. The CDR3 DNA sequence: TGTGCCAGCAGTTTGGGACTAGCGGGCAGCTACGAGCAGTACTTC.

V usage is TRBV4-1 and J usage is TRBJ1-2, with TRBD1 matching 8 bases. CDR1 and CDR2 from the germline V gene are MGHRA and YSYEKL. The CDR3 has 14 amino acids. The junction had 6 bases not matched to a gene; V was cut back by 1 base and J by 8 bases. The DNA for the CDR3 is TGCGCCAGCAGCCAAGCGGGACAGGTAGGGGGCTACACCTTC. Protein: CASSQAGQVGGYTF.

The chain recombines TRBV4-3 with TRBJ2-1, with D unclear. The CDR3 has 17 amino acids. The V gene's germline CDR1 is LGHNA and CDR2 YSLEER. Trimming pared 4 bases from V and 6 bases from J, leaving 22 bases between. DNA for the CDR3: TGCGCCAGCAGCCGACTGACTGGTCAGTTTTCGGGCAATGAGCAGTTCTTC. Translating it yields CASSRLTGQFSGNEQFF.

The chain joins TRBV4-1 to TRBJ2-2; 8 nucleotides agree with TRBD2. The trim removed 4 bases at V and 2 bases at J, leaving 12 bases unmatched. Germline CDR1 MGHRA, CDR2 YSYEKL. The CDR3 is 18 residues long. CDR3 amino acids: CASSRDLREEPNTGELFF. The DNA of the CDR3 is TGCGCCAGCAGCCGAGATTTGCGGGAGGAACCCAACACCGGGGAGCTGTTTTTT.

The rearrangement links TRBV25-1 to TRBJ1-1; 7 positions agree with TRBD1. The V segment lost 1 base and the J segment 1 base; nucleotides outside the gene matches: 6. The CDR3 length is 16 residues. Germline-derived CDR1 and CDR2 are MGHDK and SYGVNS. CDR3 in amino acids: CASSEFYEGANTEAFF. CDR3 sequence (DNA): TGTGCCAGCAGTGAATTTTACGAGGGGGCGAACACTGAAGCTTTCTTT.

Comments on this clone: The CDR3 does not end in the conserved phenylalanine or tryptophan, so this is likely a read error. Because the CDR3's place on the DNA is in doubt, the DNA is left out and the CDR3 is given as listed by TCRdb. The chain employs TRBV5-8 and TRBJ2-3. Ends included, the CDR3 has 8 residues. Per the germline V gene, CDR1 is SGHTS and CDR2 is YDEGEE. CDR3 region: CASSLFRI.

A word on this clone: At one end the junction does not follow the germline gene, possibly because of a read error. This chain joins TRBV18 and TRBJ2-5; either TRBD1 or TRBD2 may fit D (5 bases each). Looked up from germline, CDR1 is KGHSH and CDR2 is LQKENI. The CDR3 contains 16 residues. CDR3 amino acids: CASSPPPRLGEETQYF. Here the CDR3 DNA reads TGTGCCAGCTCCCCACCACCCAGGTTAGGGGAGGAGACCCAGTACTTC.

The count of this clone is one. The rearrangement uses TRBV11-1 and TRBJ2-3, with TRBD1 identical over 7 bases. From germline, CDR1 is SGHAT and CDR2 FQDESV (reference sequence). The CDR3 is 14 residues long. Trimming at V came to 2 bases and at J to 6 bases, leaving 5 bases not matched to a gene. The CDR3 here is CASSLPRGMDTQYF. The CDR3 coding sequence is TGTGCCAGCAGCTTACCCAGGGGGATGGATACGCAGTATTTT.

This rearrangement joins TRBV4-1 to TRBJ2-1; D not resolved. Germline V CDR1 and CDR2: MGHRA, YSYEKL. V lost 5 bases and J 1 base, leaving 9 bases between the germline ends. The CDR3 has 14 amino acids. The CDR3 bases are TGCGCCAGCAGCTATCGATTATCCTACAATGAGCAGTTCTTC. This translates into CASSYRLSYNEQFF.

The chain joins TRBV18 to TRBJ2-7; D is uncertain. CDR3 length equals 14 residues. V dropped 3 bases and J dropped 1 base, with 10 bases sitting between them. In germline, CDR1 is KGHSH, CDR2 LQKENI. The DNA of the CDR3 is TGTGCCAGCTCACCTTACGACCGATCCTACGAGCAGTACTTC. It yields the protein CASSPYDRSYEQYF.

CDR3 sequence (DNA): TGTGCCAGCAGCTACGGACTAGCGGGAGGGGTCGAGCAGTACTTC. It yields the protein CASSYGLAGGVEQYF. This chain links TRBV14 with TRBJ2-7; TRBD2 agrees at 15 bases. This CDR3 is 15 amino acids long. The germline gives CDR1 SGHDN, CDR2 FVKESK. V dropped 5 bases and J dropped 6; count of bases not matched to a gene: 5.

The chain is built from TRBV7-6 and TRBJ2-1; a weak D match, TRBD2 (6 bases). CDR3 length: 15 amino acids. The germline V gene encodes CDR1 SGHVS and CDR2 FNYEAQ. V lost 1 base and J lost 6, with 13 bases in between. The CDR3 DNA reads TGTGCCAGCAGCTTAGAATGGGGGGTATTCAATGAGCAGTTCTTC. It is translated as CASSLEWGVFNEQFF.

V is TRBV13 and J is TRBJ1-2; D gene unclear. The CDR3 is 13 residues long. CDR1 is PRHDT and CDR2 is FYEKMQ in the germline V gene (reference sequence). Trimming shortened V by 0 bases and J by 6 bases, and 8 bases separated the two germline ends. CDR3 in amino acids: CASSLGQRDGYTF. In nucleotides, the CDR3 is TGTGCCAGCAGCTTAGGCCAGCGGGATGGCTACACCTTC.